The following is a TCR beta chain sequence with its context. Its cognate antigen is unknown. Here immunoSEQ multiplex PCR was the method, and the copy in TCRdb shows in-frame clones only, minus some. Of tens of thousands of clones in the sample, 82% were seen once. The data stem from a study of radiation and T cells in renal cell carcinoma. Study-wide findings and caveats: Top tumor clonotypes rose in blood 2 weeks post-radiation, then contracted. Pretreatment tumor biopsies were lacking, so baseline clonotypes are unknown.

Looked up from germline, CDR1 is KGHSH and CDR2 is LQKENI. The germline V and J ends were trimmed by 2 bases and 0 bases, with 11 bases remaining between them. This CDR3 has 17 amino acids. The time point denotes: baseline pretreatment blood. The treatment is: 15 Gy SBRT to primary tumor, nephrectomy 4 weeks later. Blood was sampled at baseline, 2 weeks and 4 weeks after SBRT. Sample: blood, taken from a patient whose treatment included radiotherapy and nephrectomy. The sequence was obtained from a man in his 60s with renal cell carcinoma. The rearrangement links TRBV18 to TRBJ2-6; D assignment may be TRBD1 or TRBD2 (5 bases each). CDR3 sequence reads: CASSPGAGLSGANVLTF. CDR3 nucleotide sequence: TGTGCCAGCTCACCAGGGGCGGGCCTCTCTGGGGCCAACGTCCTGACTTTC.